These 29 T cell receptor beta chains were sequenced from one sample in a study of shared clonotypes between healthy human individuals. Assay used: immunoSEQ multiplex PCR; TCRdb lists only in-frame clones, some missing. The table has approximately 350,000 clones, approximately 79% seen once. Sample: memory CD4+ T cells sorted from blood. Noted subset: CD45RA-negative fraction. All receptors derive from a man aged 30 to 45 in good health.

In this sample, this clone turned up once. This chain uses TRBV7-6 with TRBJ2-7; the match to TRBD2 covers 11 bases. With V trimmed by 5 bases and J by 1 base, 10 bases remained unmatched. Per the germline V gene, CDR1 is SGHVS and CDR2 is FNYEAQ. There are 17 residues in the CDR3. The CDR3 nucleotides are TGTGCCAGCAGCGCGCTGACTAGCGGGATATTGTCCTACGAGCAGTACTTC. It yields the protein CASSALTSGILSYEQYF.

The gene calls are TRBV5-1 and TRBJ1-4, with D possibly being TRBD1 (5 bases). The CDR3 contains 14 residues. Trimming removed 0 bases from V and 8 bases from J, with 11 bases in between. Per the germline V gene, CDR1 is SGHRS and CDR2 is YFSETQ. CDR3 sequence (DNA): TGCGCCAGCAGCTTGGAGGGGCAAAGGGAAAAACTGTTTTTT. It encodes CASSLEGQREKLFF.

This sequence joins TRBV6-1 and TRBJ1-1; D gene ambiguous. Trimming removed 3 bases from V and 8 bases from J, with 7 bases in between. From germline, CDR1 is MNHNS and CDR2 SASEGT. This CDR3 comprises 11 residues. DNA for the CDR3: TGTGCCAGCAGTGAGACATTCGAAGCTTTCTTT. Translated, it gives CASSETFEAFF.

This clone turned up a few times. The rearrangement uses TRBV29-1 and TRBJ2-1, with unresolved D. V was cut by 4 bases and J by 1 base, with 14 bases left in between. The V gene's germline CDR1 is SQVTM and CDR2 ANQGSEA. The CDR3 is 15 residues long. CDR3 DNA: TGCAGCGTTGGTGGCAGTCGGTCTTCCTACAATGAGCAGTTCTTC. This sequence encodes CSVGGSRSSYNEQFF.

The chain carries TRBV11-2 and TRBJ1-2, with a tentative D call TRBD1 (6 bases). In germline, CDR1 is SGHAT, CDR2 FQNNGV. The CDR3 loop spans 12 amino acids. V gave up 1 base and J gave up 8 bases, with 8 bases separating them. CDR3 coding DNA: TGTGCCAGCAGCTTAGCCCAGGGGGGCTACACCTTC. It is translated as CASSLAQGGYTF.

The chain couples TRBV6-1 to TRBJ2-1; D unresolved. V lost 8 bases and J lost 2, with 13 bases in between. Germline CDR1 and CDR2: MNHNS and SASEGT. The CDR3 has 14 amino acids. CDR3 loop: CASLPFTAYNEQFF. CDR3 in DNA: TGTGCCAGCCTGCCTTTTACCGCCTACAATGAGCAGTTCTTC.

The CDR3 spells CASSPTGGSYGYTF. CDR3 DNA: TGTGCCAGCAGTCCAACAGGGGGCTCCTATGGCTACACCTTC. The V and J genes are TRBV25-1 and TRBJ1-2; 9 bases line up with TRBD1. This CDR3 is built from 14 residues. V gave up 5 bases and J gave up 4 bases; unmatched junction bases: 5. Per germline, CDR1 MGHDK and CDR2 SYGVNS.

V is TRBV25-1 and J is TRBJ1-4, with D tentatively TRBD1 (6 bases). Per germline, CDR1 MGHDK and CDR2 SYGVNS. V was cut by 11 bases and J by 6 bases, with 13 bases left in between. CDR3 length: 12 amino acids. The CDR3 sequence is CAPRGEDEKLFF. DNA for the CDR3: TGTGCCCCTAGGGGGGAAGATGAAAAACTGTTTTTT.

As DNA, the CDR3 is TGTGCCAGCAGTGACCGCGGGGCCTACACAGATACGCAGTATTTT. Translation: CASSDRGAYTDTQYF. The J gene is TRBJ2-3, the V gene TRBV6-1; tentative D call: TRBD2 (6 bases). Germline CDR1 and CDR2: MNHNS and SASEGT. The CDR3 totals 15 residues. V was trimmed by 3 bases and J by 2 bases, leaving 12 bases between them.

The J gene is TRBJ1-2, the V gene TRBV28; D unclear. This CDR3 is 12 amino acids long. The V end lost 9 bases, the J end lost 1 base, and 9 bases lay between the germline ends. Germline CDR1 reads MDHEN; CDR2 reads SYDVKM. CDR3 sequence (DNA): TGTGCCAGTTGGCGGGGTAACTATGGCTACACCTTC. This translates into CASWRGNYGYTF.

This clone has only one observation. The genes are TRBV28 and TRBJ2-3; 10 bases map to TRBD1. Germline CDR1 MDHEN, CDR2 SYDVKM. CDR3 length: 17 amino acids. Trimming removed 5 bases from V and 1 base from J; junction bases left unmatched: 9. The CDR3 region is CASSLGQGLRGTDTQYF. CDR3 in DNA: TGTGCCAGCAGTCTGGGACAGGGGCTCCGCGGCACAGATACGCAGTATTTT. Variable domain in full (rest from reference TRBV28 and TRBJ2-3): DVKVTQSSRYLVKRTGEKVFLECVQDMDHENMFWYRQDPGLGLRLIYFSYDVKMKEKGDIPEGYSVSREKKERFSLILESASTNQTSMYLCASSLGQGLRGTDTQYFGPGTRLTVL.

The chain carries TRBV5-5 and TRBJ2-7, with 7 bases that match TRBD1. This CDR3 is built from 17 residues. Looked up from germline, CDR1 is SGHKS and CDR2 is YYEKEE (reference sequence). The V gene end was trimmed by 4 bases and the J gene end by 6 bases; junction bases not matched to a gene: 19. CDR3 loop: CASSPKWAETGMGEQYF. The CDR3 nucleotides are TGTGCCAGCAGCCCTAAATGGGCTGAGACAGGGATGGGCGAGCAGTACTTC.

This clone has ten or more counts. The chain combines TRBV9 with TRBJ2-1; 11 nucleotides match TRBD2. After removal of 0 bases from V and 9 bases from J, the junction contained 5 bases not matched to a gene. Germline loops: CDR1 SGDLS, CDR2 YYNGEE. There are 15 residues in the CDR3. The CDR3 spells CASSVVAGGPVEQFF. CDR3 nucleotides: TGTGCCAGCAGCGTAGTAGCGGGAGGGCCAGTTGAGCAGTTCTTC.

The chain recombines TRBV28 with TRBJ1-2; D may be TRBD1 (5 bases). The V end was cut by 6 bases, the J end by 8 bases, with 22 bases between. CDR1 is MDHEN and CDR2 is SYDVKM in the germline V gene. The CDR3 runs to 15 residues. CDR3 in amino acids: CASRNTGPGLWGYTF. In DNA form, the CDR3 reads TGTGCCAGCAGGAATACGGGGCCCGGGCTTTGGGGCTACACCTTC.

The rearrangement links TRBV5-1 to TRBJ2-7; the D gene is possibly TRBD2 (6 bases). Germline values: CDR1 SGHRS, CDR2 YFSETQ. The CDR3 contains 15 residues. The V end was cut by 5 bases, the J end by 1 base, with 16 bases between. CDR3 nucleotide sequence: TGCGCCAGCAGTGATCTCCAGGGACTTTCCTACGAGCAGTACTTC. This translates into CASSDLQGLSYEQYF.

This clone was observed a single time. This chain links TRBV30 with TRBJ2-3, with D tentatively TRBD2 (6 bases). V lost 6 bases and J 2 bases, leaving 12 bases between the germline ends. In germline, CDR1 is GTSNPN, CDR2 SVGIG (reference sequence). The CDR3 is 13 residues long. CDR3 sequence: CACGLAYTDTQYF. The DNA for the CDR3 is TGTGCCTGCGGGCTAGCGTACACAGATACGCAGTATTTT.

This clone is a singleton in its sample. The rearrangement joins TRBV30 to TRBJ2-7; 9 bases agree with TRBD1. The CDR3 covers 18 residues. V shed 2 bases, J shed 0 bases, and the junction held 14 bases outside the gene matches. CDR1 is GTSNPN and CDR2 is SVGIG in the germline V gene (reference sequence). CDR3: CAWSPIYSGQGRSYEQYF. CDR3 DNA sequence: TGTGCCTGGAGTCCTATCTATAGCGGACAGGGGCGCTCCTACGAGCAGTACTTC.

This chain connects TRBV6-1 to TRBJ2-5; D is ambiguous. Germline lookup yields CDR1 MNHNS and CDR2 SASEGT. The V end lost 3 bases, the J end lost 4 bases, and 15 bases lay between the germline ends. The CDR3 extends over 15 amino acids. The CDR3 spells CASSELGLKRETQYF. The CDR3 coding sequence is TGTGCCAGCAGTGAGCTAGGCCTGAAGCGAGAGACCCAGTACTTC.

The chain uses TRBV28 and TRBJ2-6; the D call may be TRBD1 or TRBD2 (5 bases each). The V end was cut by 2 bases, the J end by 0 bases, with 11 bases between. Germline loops: CDR1 MDHEN, CDR2 SYDVKM. The length of the CDR3 is 17 residues. The DNA for the CDR3 is TGTGCCAGCAGTTTACGAGGGACCTCCTCTGGGGCCAACGTCCTGACTTTC. The encoded protein is CASSLRGTSSGANVLTF.

The CDR3 DNA follows: TGCGCCAGCAGTGACGGGACAGGTATCAATGAGCAGTTCTTC. Translated: CASSDGTGINEQFF. The rearrangement links TRBV10-2 to TRBJ2-1; 8 bases match TRBD1. The CDR3 has 14 amino acids. Per germline, CDR1 WSHSY and CDR2 SAAADI. V lost 3 bases to trimming and J lost 6 bases; unmatched junction nucleotides: 4.

This chain connects TRBV5-1 to TRBJ2-7, with 7 bases fitting TRBD1. Germline loops: CDR1 SGHRS, CDR2 YFSETQ. J lost 0 bases, V lost 0 bases, and 0 bases had no gene match. This CDR3 comprises 14 residues. CDR3 DNA: TGCGCCAGCAGCTTGGAGGGGGCCTCCTACGAGCAGTACTTC. The encoded protein is CASSLEGASYEQYF.

The chain uses TRBV7-9 and TRBJ2-2; D is possibly TRBD1 (6 bases). The CDR3 covers 17 residues. V lost 5 bases and J 4 bases, leaving 20 bases between the germline ends. Germline values: CDR1 SEHNR, CDR2 FQNEAQ (reference sequence). CDR3 region: CASSPAQGKGFTGELFF. For the CDR3, the DNA is TGTGCCAGCAGCCCCGCCCAGGGGAAAGGGTTCACCGGGGAGCTGTTTTTT.

The CDR3 region is CASSLTGLSGANVLTF. CDR3 in DNA: TGTGCCAGCAGTTTGACAGGGTTAAGTGGGGCCAACGTCCTGACTTTC. The chain carries TRBV6-5 and TRBJ2-6, with 7 bases lining up with TRBD1. V lost 4 bases and J lost 3; bases outside the gene matches: 6. CDR3 length: 16 amino acids. Germline assignment: CDR1 MNHEY and CDR2 SVGAGI.

This chain joins TRBV14 and TRBJ2-1; TRBD2 matches at 7 bases. Germline CDR1 is SGHDN and CDR2 is FVKESK. The CDR3 sequence is 11 residues long. The trim removed 4 bases at V and 15 bases at J, leaving 6 bases unmatched. In nucleotides, the CDR3 is TGTGCCAGCAGCCTACGGACTAGTTTGTTCTTC. Protein sequence: CASSLRTSLFF.

The chain combines TRBV30 with TRBJ2-4; D call uncertain. The germline CDR1 and CDR2 sequences are GTSNPN and SVGIG (reference sequence). Trimming cost V 2 bases and J 6 bases, with 11 bases left between them. This CDR3 has 13 amino acids. The CDR3, as DNA: TGTGCCTGGAGTATGGTCCCCAGAAACATTCAGTACTTC. Amino acid sequence: CAWSMVPRNIQYF. Complete variable domain (other parts from reference TRBV30 and TRBJ2-4): SQTIHQWPATLVQPVGSPLSLECTVEGTSNPNLYWYRQAAGRGLQLLFYSVGIGQISSEVPQNLSASRPQDRQFILSSKKLLLSDSGFYLCAWSMVPRNIQYFGAGTRLSVL.

The chain has TRBV19 and TRBJ2-2; 8 positions match TRBD2. The junction had 9 bases not matched to a gene; V was cut back by 5 bases and J by 4 bases. The CDR3 covers 16 residues. Germline V gives CDR1 LNHDA, CDR2 SQIVND (reference sequence). The CDR3 bases are TGTGCCAGTAGTTGGGCGGGAGGCCGGATCACCGGGGAGCTGTTTTTT. This translates into CASSWAGGRITGELFF.

The chain recombines TRBV5-3 with TRBJ2-3; D remains ambiguous. TRBV5-3 is annotated as an ORF whose role is uncertain. CDR3 length equals 14 residues. Trimming shortened V by 1 base and J by 5 bases, and 11 bases separated the two germline ends. The CDR3 sequence is CARSLFLAGDTQYF. The CDR3 DNA reads as TGTGCCAGAAGCTTGTTTTTGGCTGGAGATACGCAGTATTTT.

The chain recombines TRBV7-3 with TRBJ1-3, with D maybe TRBD1 (5 bases). The CDR3 loop spans 14 amino acids. Germline V gene lookup returns CDR1 SGHTA and CDR2 FQGTGA. V lost 5 bases and J 0 bases, leaving 8 bases between the germline ends. Written as DNA, the CDR3 is TGTGCCAGCAGCCCAGGACACTCTGGAAACACCATATATTTT. Translation gives CASSPGHSGNTIYF. The whole variable domain, remainder taken from reference TRBV7-3 and TRBJ1-3, is GAGVSQTPSNKVTEKGKYVELRCDPISGHTALYWYRQSLGQGPEFLIYFQGTGAADDSGLPNDRFFAVRPEGSVSTLKIQRTERGDSAVYLCASSPGHSGNTIYFGEGSWLTVV.

The chain combines TRBV5-6 with TRBJ2-3; 9 bases line up with TRBD1. CDR1 is SGHDT, CDR2 YYEEEE, per germline. V lost 4 bases to trimming and J lost 3 bases; unmatched junction nucleotides: 6. The CDR3 is made up of 15 amino acids. CDR3: CASSGTGRVTDTQYF. In DNA, the CDR3 is TGTGCCAGCAGCGGGACAGGGAGAGTTACAGATACGCAGTATTTT.